One and the same sample provided the 20 T cell receptor beta chains below, sequenced in a study of T-cell memory formation after mild COVID-19. TCRdb re-analysed the 5' RACE reads in MiXCR, keeping a single row per CDR3 protein. The sample yields around 200,000 distinct CDR3 sequences, roughly a tenth seen once. Input material: PBMCs or a T cell subset sorted from them (not recorded which). These receptor sequences come from a man younger than 35 who had mild COVID-19 (a few samples of this study predate the infection). Cell type and time point are not known.

This clonotype was counted ten times or more. The J gene is TRBJ2-2, the V gene TRBV3-1; D is ambiguous. V was shortened by 1 base and J by 5 bases, with 5 bases between the two germline ends. Germline lookup yields CDR1 LGHDT and CDR2 YNNKEL (reference sequence). CDR3 size: 13 residues. The CDR3, as DNA: TGTGCCAGCAGCCAAGGGGGAACCGGGGAGCTGTTTTTT. Its translation: CASSQGGTGELFF.

This chain links TRBV7-2 with TRBJ2-7; D not certain. CDR3 length: 14 residues. V lost 3 bases, J lost 0 bases, and 9 bases lay in between. In germline, CDR1 is SGHTA, CDR2 FQGNSA. CDR3 loop: CASSFQGSSYEQYF. DNA of the CDR3: TGTGCCAGCAGCTTTCAAGGTAGCTCCTACGAGCAGTACTTC.

The chain recombines TRBV7-2 with TRBJ2-5, with D unresolved. CDR3 length: 15 amino acids. Trimming took 2 bases from V and 5 from J, leaving 15 bases between them. Germline CDR1 reads SGHTA; CDR2 reads FQGNSA. CDR3 loop: CASSLPRTALETQYF. CDR3 nucleotide sequence: TGTGCCAGCAGCTTACCGAGGACCGCCTTGGAGACCCAGTACTTC.

This rearrangement joins TRBV9 to TRBJ1-1; D gene uncertain. Germline V gives CDR1 SGDLS, CDR2 YYNGEE. The CDR3 is made up of 12 amino acids. The V end lost 3 bases, the J end lost 7 bases, and 10 bases lay between the germline ends. In nucleotides, the CDR3 is TGTGCCAGCAGCGGCCGCCACGGTGAAGCTTTCTTT. It translates to CASSGRHGEAFF.

The gene calls are TRBV6-2 or TRBV6-3 and TRBJ2-3; D is possibly TRBD2 (6 bases). The germline V gene has CDR1 MNHEY and CDR2 SVGEGT. The CDR3 has 14 amino acids. V lost 2 bases and J lost 3, with 9 bases in between. CDR3 in DNA: TGTGCCAGCAGTTACGGCGGGACGACAGATACGCAGTATTTT. It encodes CASSYGGTTDTQYF.

This clonotype was observed a handful of times. The J gene is TRBJ2-7, the V gene TRBV7-9, with D maybe TRBD2 (6 bases). Germline CDR1 is SEHNR and CDR2 is FQNEAQ (reference sequence). CDR3 length: 15 amino acids. V shed 5 bases and J shed 0 bases, with 14 bases lying between them. The CDR3 sequence is CASSGGTGASYEQYV. CDR3 coding DNA: TGTGCCAGCAGCGGGGGGACGGGCGCCTCCTACGAGCAGTACGTC.

The chain links TRBV5-1 to TRBJ1-5; tentatively, D is TRBD1 (6 bases). Trimming stripped 4 bases from V and 2 bases from J, with 10 bases between. CDR3 size: 14 residues. Looked up from germline, CDR1 is SGHRS and CDR2 is YFSETQ. The CDR3, as DNA: TGCGCCAGCAGCCCCAGGGGCGGCAATCAGCCCCAGCATTTT. This gives the protein CASSPRGGNQPQHF.

This sequence joins TRBV11-2 and TRBJ1-2; 8 bases are shared with TRBD1. The CDR3 is 15 residues long. Trimming took 6 bases from V and 7 from J; bases not matched to a gene: 13. Germline V lookup: CDR1 SGHAT, CDR2 FQNNGV. The CDR3 loop is CASSQWGQAAGGYTF. In DNA, the CDR3 is TGTGCCAGCAGTCAATGGGGACAGGCCGCCGGTGGCTACACCTTC. The full variable domain, its missing parts supplied by reference TRBV11-2 and TRBJ1-2, is EAGVAQSPRYKIIEKRQSVAFWCNPISGHATLYWYQQILGQGPKLLIQFQNNGVVDDSQLPKDRFSAERLKGVDSTLKIQPAKLEDSAVYLCASSQWGQAAGGYTFGSGTRLTVV.

The rearrangement joins TRBV12-3 or TRBV12-4 to TRBJ2-7, with 14 bases that match TRBD2. Trimming took 5 bases from V and 1 from J; bases not matched to a gene: 7. The CDR3 has 17 amino acids. The CDR3: CASSLGLAGAYSYEQYV. The CDR3 DNA follows: TGTGCCAGCAGTCTGGGACTAGCGGGGGCTTATTCCTACGAGCAGTACGTC.

Many counts were recorded for this clonotype. V gene TRBV5-4 combines with J gene TRBJ2-3; D remains unclear. V shed 4 bases and J shed 0 bases, with 9 bases lying between them. Germline-derived CDR1 and CDR2 are SGHNT and YYREEE (reference sequence). The CDR3 extends over 14 amino acids. CDR3 protein: CASSPRRSTDTQYF. The CDR3 nucleotides read TGTGCCAGCAGCCCACGACGTAGCACAGATACGCAGTATTTT.

J is TRBJ1-1 and V is TRBV2, with D unresolved. Trimming took off 3 bases at V and 1 base at J, with 3 bases between the two ends. Germline lookup yields CDR1 SNHLY and CDR2 FYNNEI. The CDR3 contains 12 residues. The CDR3 protein is CASSDTNTEAFF. Written as DNA, the CDR3 is TGTGCCAGCAGTGACACGAACACTGAAGCTTTCTTT. Together with reference TRBV2 and TRBJ1-1, the CDR3 gives the full variable domain: EPEVTQTPSHQVTQMGQEVILRCVPISNHLYFYWYRQILGQKVEFLVSFYNNEISEKSEIFDDQFSVERPDGSNFTLKIRSTKLEDSAMYFCASSDTNTEAFFGQGTRLTVV.

This clonotype has more than one count but fewer than ten. The V and J genes are TRBV7-3 and TRBJ1-1; a weak D match, TRBD1 (5 bases). Germline V gene sequence: CDR1 SGHTA, CDR2 FQGTGA. The CDR3 is made up of 13 amino acids. The V and J ends lost 6 bases and 3 bases respectively, with 11 bases between them. DNA of the CDR3: TGTGCCAGCAGACTTACGGGGGACACTGAAGCTTTCTTT. Translated: CASRLTGDTEAFF. Complete variable domain (other parts from reference TRBV7-3 and TRBJ1-1): GAGVSQTPSNKVTEKGKYVELRCDPISGHTALYWYRQSLGQGPEFLIYFQGTGAADDSGLPNDRFFAVRPEGSVSTLKIQRTERGDSAVYLCASRLTGDTEAFFGQGTRLTVV.

This clonotype was detected a few times. The chain has TRBV30 and TRBJ2-1, with D perhaps being TRBD1 or TRBD2 (5 bases each). Trimming removed 2 bases at V and 6 bases at J, with 11 bases between. The CDR3 spans 13 residues. CDR1 and CDR2 from the germline V gene are GTSNPN and SVGIG (reference sequence). The CDR3 here is CAWSRGISNEQFF. CDR3 DNA sequence: TGTGCCTGGAGTCGGGGCATCTCCAATGAGCAGTTCTTC.

This clonotype was observed a handful of times. The chain has TRBV5-1 and TRBJ1-1; TRBD1 might be the D (5 bases). This CDR3 spans 13 amino acids. The V gene lost 5 bases and the J gene lost 1 base, with 9 bases spanning the gap. The germline V gene encodes CDR1 SGHRS and CDR2 YFSETQ. This CDR3 reads CASRLTENTEAFF. CDR3 coding DNA: TGCGCCAGCAGGTTGACAGAGAACACTGAAGCTTTCTTT.

This clonotype was seen a handful of times. J is TRBJ2-1 and V is TRBV5-1; 9 bases fit TRBD1. J lost 13 bases, V lost 0 bases, and 8 bases had no gene match. CDR3 length: 14 residues. Germline V gene data show CDR1 as SGHRS and CDR2 as YFSETQ. The CDR3 protein is CASSLVGQGTFQFF. The DNA for the CDR3 is TGCGCCAGCAGCTTGGTGGGACAGGGTACGTTCCAGTTCTTC.

The chain couples TRBV20-1 to TRBJ1-4, with a weak D call TRBD1 (5 bases). This CDR3 has 14 residues. CDR1 is DFQATT and CDR2 is SNEGSKA in the germline V gene (reference sequence). V was pared by 1 base and J by 6 bases, with 12 bases between. CDR3 sequence reads: CSARGWGSDEKLFF. CDR3 sequence (DNA): TGCAGTGCTAGAGGGTGGGGGTCCGATGAAAAACTGTTTTTT.

This clonotype appeared a few times. The chain is built from TRBV5-1 and TRBJ2-2; 10 bases align to TRBD1. The junction had 4 bases not matched to a gene; V was cut back by 4 bases and J by 7 bases. The germline V gene has CDR1 SGHRS and CDR2 YFSETQ. CDR3 size: 14 residues. CDR3 amino acids: CASSLRTGGGELFF. DNA for the CDR3: TGCGCCAGCAGCCTCCGGACAGGGGGCGGGGAGCTGTTTTTT.

The rearrangement links TRBV3-1 to TRBJ2-5, with D uncertain. The CDR3 is made up of 14 amino acids. V was pared by 4 bases and J by 7 bases, with 16 bases between. Germline V gives CDR1 LGHDT, CDR2 YNNKEL (reference sequence). CDR3 sequence (DNA): TGTGCCAGCAGCCCTCAAACCGTCCAGCGGACCCAGTACTTC. Its translation is CASSPQTVQRTQYF.

This clonotype was observed a few times. The CDR3 sequence: CASSSGVAGYNEQFF. CDR3 sequence (DNA): TGTGCCAGCAGCTCCGGGGTAGCGGGGTACAATGAGCAGTTCTTC. The V and J genes are TRBV11-2 and TRBJ2-1, with 8 bases identical to TRBD2. CDR3 length: 15 amino acids. Germline trimming cut 4 bases from V and 4 bases from J; bases unmatched to any gene: 6. Germline CDR1 SGHAT, CDR2 FQNNGV.

This clonotype came up a few times. In DNA, the CDR3 is TGCGCCAGCAGCCAAGATTTACTGGCGGGGCCTAATTCACCCCTCCACTTT. This translates into CASSQDLLAGPNSPLHF. The chain combines TRBV4-3 with TRBJ1-6, with D maybe TRBD1 (5 bases). The CDR3 length is 17 residues. Between the trimmed V and J ends, which lost 0 bases and 6 bases, there was a span of 15 bases. CDR1 and CDR2 from the germline V gene are LGHNA and YSLEER.